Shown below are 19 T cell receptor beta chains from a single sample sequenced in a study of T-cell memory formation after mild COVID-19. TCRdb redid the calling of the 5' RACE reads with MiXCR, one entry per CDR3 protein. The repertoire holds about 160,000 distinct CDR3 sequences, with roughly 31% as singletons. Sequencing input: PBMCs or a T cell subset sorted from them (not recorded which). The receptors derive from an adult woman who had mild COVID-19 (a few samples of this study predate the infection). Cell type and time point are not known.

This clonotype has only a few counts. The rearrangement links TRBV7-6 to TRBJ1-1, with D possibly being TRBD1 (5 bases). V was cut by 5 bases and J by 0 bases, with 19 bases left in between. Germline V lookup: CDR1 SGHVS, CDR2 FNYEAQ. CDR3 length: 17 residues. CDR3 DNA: TGTGCCAGCAGCATCGGGACGGCGCTTTCTATGAACACTGAAGCTTTCTTT. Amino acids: CASSIGTALSMNTEAFF.

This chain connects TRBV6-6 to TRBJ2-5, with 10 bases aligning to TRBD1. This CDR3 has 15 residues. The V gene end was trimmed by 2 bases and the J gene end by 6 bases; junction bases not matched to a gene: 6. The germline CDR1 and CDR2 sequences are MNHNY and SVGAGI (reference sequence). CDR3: CASSYGTGALKTQYF. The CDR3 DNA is TGTGCCAGCAGTTACGGGACAGGGGCGCTAAAGACCCAGTACTTC.

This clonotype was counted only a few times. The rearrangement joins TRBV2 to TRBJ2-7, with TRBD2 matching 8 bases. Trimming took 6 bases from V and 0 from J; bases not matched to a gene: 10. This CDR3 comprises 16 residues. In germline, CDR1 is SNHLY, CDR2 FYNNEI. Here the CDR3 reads CASSELGGRSSYEQYF. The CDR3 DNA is TGTGCCAGCAGCGAGCTTGGCGGGAGGAGCTCCTACGAGCAGTACTTC.

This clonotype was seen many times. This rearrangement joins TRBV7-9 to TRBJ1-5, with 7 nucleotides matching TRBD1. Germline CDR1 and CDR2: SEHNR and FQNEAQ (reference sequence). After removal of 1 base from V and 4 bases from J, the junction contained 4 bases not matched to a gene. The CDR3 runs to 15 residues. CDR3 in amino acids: CASSLETGANQPQHF. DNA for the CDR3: TGTGCCAGCAGCTTAGAAACAGGGGCAAATCAGCCCCAGCATTTT.

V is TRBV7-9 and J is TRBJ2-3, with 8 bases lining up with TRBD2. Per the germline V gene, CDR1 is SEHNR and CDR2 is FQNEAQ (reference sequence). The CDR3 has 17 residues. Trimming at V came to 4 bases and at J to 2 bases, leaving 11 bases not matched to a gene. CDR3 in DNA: TGTGCCAGCAGCTATTTACTACTAGCGGACTTCACAGATACGCAGTATTTT. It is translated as CASSYLLLADFTDTQYF.

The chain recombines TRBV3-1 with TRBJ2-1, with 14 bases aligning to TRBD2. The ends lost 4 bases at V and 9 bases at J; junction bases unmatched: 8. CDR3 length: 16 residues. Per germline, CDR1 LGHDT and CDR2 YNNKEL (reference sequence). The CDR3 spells CASSPRLAGGLGEQFF. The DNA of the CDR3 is TGTGCCAGCAGCCCTCGACTAGCGGGGGGGCTGGGTGAGCAGTTCTTC.

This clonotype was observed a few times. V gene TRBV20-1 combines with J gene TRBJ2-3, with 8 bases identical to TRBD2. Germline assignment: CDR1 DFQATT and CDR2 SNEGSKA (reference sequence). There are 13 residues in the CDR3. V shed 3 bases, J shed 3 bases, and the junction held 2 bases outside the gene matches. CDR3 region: CSASGGDTDTQYF. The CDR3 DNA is TGCAGTGCTAGCGGGGGGGATACAGATACGCAGTATTTT.

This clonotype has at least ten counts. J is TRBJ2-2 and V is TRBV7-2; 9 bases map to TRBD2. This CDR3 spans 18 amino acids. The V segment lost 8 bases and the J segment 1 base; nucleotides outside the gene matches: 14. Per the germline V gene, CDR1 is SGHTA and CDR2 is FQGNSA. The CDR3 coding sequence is TGTGCCAGCCCCGCGGGGCTAGCGGGATCGGGGAACACCGGGGAGCTGTTTTTT. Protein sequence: CASPAGLAGSGNTGELFF.

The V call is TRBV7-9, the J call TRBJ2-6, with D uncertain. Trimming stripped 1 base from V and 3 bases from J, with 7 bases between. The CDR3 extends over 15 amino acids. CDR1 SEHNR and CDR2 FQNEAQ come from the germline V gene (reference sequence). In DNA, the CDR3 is TGTGCCAGCAGCTTAGAGGGTGGTGGGGCCAACGTCCTGACTTTC. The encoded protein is CASSLEGGGANVLTF.

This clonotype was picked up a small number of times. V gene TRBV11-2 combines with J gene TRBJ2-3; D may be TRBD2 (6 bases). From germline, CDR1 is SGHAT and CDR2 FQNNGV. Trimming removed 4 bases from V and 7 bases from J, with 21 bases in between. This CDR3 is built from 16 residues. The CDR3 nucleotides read TGTGCCAGCAGCTCCCTCCCGGGACTGAGGCGGAATACGCAGTATTTT. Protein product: CASSSLPGLRRNTQYF.

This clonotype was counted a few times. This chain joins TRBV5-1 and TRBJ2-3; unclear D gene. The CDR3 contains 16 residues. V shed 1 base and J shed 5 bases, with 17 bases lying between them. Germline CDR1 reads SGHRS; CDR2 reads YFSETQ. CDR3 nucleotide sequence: TGCGCCAGCAGCTTGTCGGTTCCCTCCCATCTAGATACGCAGTATTTT. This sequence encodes CASSLSVPSHLDTQYF.

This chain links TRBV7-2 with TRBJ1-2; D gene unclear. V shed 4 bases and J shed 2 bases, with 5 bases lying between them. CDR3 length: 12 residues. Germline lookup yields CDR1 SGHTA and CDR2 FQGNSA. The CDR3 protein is CASSSENYGYTF. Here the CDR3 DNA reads TGTGCCAGCAGCTCGGAGAACTATGGCTACACCTTC.

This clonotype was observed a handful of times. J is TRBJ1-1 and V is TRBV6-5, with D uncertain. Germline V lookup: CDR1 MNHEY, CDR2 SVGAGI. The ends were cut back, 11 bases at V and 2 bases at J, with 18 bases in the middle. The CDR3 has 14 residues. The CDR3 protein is CACRRRRSNTEAFF. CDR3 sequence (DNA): TGTGCCTGCCGCCGTAGAAGGAGTAACACTGAAGCTTTCTTT.

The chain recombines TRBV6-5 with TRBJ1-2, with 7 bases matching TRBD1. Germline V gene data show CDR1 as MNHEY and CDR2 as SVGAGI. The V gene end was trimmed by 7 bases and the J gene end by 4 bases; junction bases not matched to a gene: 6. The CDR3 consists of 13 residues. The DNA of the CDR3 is TGTGCCAGCAAATGGGGGACAGCCTATGGCTACACCTTC. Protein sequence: CASKWGTAYGYTF.

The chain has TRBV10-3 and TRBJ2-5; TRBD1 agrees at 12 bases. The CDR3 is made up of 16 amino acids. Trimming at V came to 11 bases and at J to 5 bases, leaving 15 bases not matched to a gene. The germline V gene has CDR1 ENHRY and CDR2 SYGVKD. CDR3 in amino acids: CAVRRSPGTGGETQYF. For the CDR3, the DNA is TGTGCCGTCCGACGCAGCCCGGGGACAGGGGGCGAGACCCAGTACTTC.

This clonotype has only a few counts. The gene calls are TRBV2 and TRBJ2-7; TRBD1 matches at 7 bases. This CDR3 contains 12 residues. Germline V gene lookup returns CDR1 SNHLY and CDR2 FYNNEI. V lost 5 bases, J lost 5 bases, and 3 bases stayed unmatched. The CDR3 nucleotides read TGTGCCAGCAGTCGAGACAGGGACGAGCAGTACTTC. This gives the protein CASSRDRDEQYF.

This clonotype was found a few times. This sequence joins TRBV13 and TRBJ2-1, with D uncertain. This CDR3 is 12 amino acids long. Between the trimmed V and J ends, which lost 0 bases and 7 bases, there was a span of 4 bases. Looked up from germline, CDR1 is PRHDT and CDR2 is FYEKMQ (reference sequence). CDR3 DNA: TGTGCCAGCAGCTTAGGGAGGAATGAGCAGTTCTTC. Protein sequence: CASSLGRNEQFF.

This CDR3 reads CSVDQANTDTQYF. In DNA, the CDR3 is TGCAGCGTTGATCAAGCCAACACAGATACGCAGTATTTT. This sequence joins TRBV29-1 and TRBJ2-3; D not resolved. CDR3 length: 13 amino acids. The germline V and J ends were trimmed by 3 bases and 2 bases, with 9 bases remaining between them. CDR1 and CDR2 (germline): SQVTM, ANQGSEA.

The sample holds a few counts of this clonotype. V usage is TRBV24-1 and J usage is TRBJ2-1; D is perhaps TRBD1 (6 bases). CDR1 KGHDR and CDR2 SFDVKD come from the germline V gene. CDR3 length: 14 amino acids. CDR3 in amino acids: CASLPPGAGNEQFF. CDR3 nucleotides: TGTGCTTCCCTTCCCCCAGGGGCAGGCAATGAGCAGTTCTTC.